This T cell receptor (beta chain) was found in a study of cytomegalovirus exposure and HLA in healthy donors. Overall study findings and caveats: Reported performance of the classifier showed diagnosis of cytomegalovirus status with high specificity and sensitivity.

Remarks on this clone: Its specificity is unknown.

The germline V and J ends were trimmed by 0 bases and 0 bases, with 12 bases remaining between them. Per germline, CDR1 MGHRA and CDR2 YSYEKL. The CDR3 sequence is 16 residues long. Amplification used 60 Vbeta primers and 13 Jbeta primers. Produced via immunoSEQ multiplex PCR; TCRdb's table is partial and in-frame only. The table includes 120,000 to 150,000 clones, roughly 70% detected once. Sequencing was done on a sample of PBMCs. The clonotype originates from a woman aged 40-49 years in good health and CMV-seronegative. The rearrangement joins TRBV4-1 to TRBJ2-7, with D tentatively TRBD1 (5 bases). The CDR3 DNA sequence: TGCGCCAGCAGCCAAGAACAAGGGGTCCCCTCCTACGAGCAGTACTTC. It encodes CASSQEQGVPSYEQYF.